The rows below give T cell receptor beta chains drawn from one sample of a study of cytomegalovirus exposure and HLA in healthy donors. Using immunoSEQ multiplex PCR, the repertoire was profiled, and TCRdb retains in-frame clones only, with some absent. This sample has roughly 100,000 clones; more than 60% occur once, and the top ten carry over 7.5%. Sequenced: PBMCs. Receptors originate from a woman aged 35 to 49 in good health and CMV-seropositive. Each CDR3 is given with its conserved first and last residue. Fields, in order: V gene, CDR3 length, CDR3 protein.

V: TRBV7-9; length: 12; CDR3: CASSVQGFEQYF
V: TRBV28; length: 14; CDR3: CASSSGQRYGEQYF
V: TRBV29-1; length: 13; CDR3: CSARQGGNNEQFF
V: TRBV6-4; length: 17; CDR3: CASSHFGKDKSNTEAFF
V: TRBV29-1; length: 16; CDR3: CSVDEVVLFFGNTQYF
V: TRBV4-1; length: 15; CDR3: CASSLGRDSSGKQYF
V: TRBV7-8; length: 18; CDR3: CASSSDRVGSWGNSPLHF
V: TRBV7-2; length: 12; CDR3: CASSVQGGELFF
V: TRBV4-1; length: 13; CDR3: CASSRLPDNEQFF
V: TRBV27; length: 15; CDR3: CASRKGRGVLTEAFF
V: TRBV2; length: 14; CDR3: CASIETGGAGGNTF
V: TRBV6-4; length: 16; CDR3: CATTEGDGYSGNTIYF
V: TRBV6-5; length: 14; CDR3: CASSYGGSSAEQYF
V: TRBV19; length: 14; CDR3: CASSRLTGTFEAFF
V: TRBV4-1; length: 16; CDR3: CASSQELAGRTDTQYF
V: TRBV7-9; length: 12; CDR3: CSSSLAQIGYTF
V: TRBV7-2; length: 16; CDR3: CASSLLGLAGSYEQYF
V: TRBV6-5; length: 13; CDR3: CASRQGARNTIYF
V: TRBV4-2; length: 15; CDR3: CASSQVSRVGTEAFF
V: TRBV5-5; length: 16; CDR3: CASTYLEPTLHSPLHF
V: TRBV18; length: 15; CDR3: CASSPARAGANVLTF
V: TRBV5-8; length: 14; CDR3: CASSRDRAIYEQYF
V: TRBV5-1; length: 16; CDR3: CASSLGAASTQETQYF
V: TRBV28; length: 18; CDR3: CASSLRLWRGHRFNEQFF
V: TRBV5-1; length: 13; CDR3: CASSLGRDSGYTF
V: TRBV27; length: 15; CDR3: CASSSPTGFNSPLHF
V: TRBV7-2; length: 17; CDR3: CASSLDSLAGPYYEQYF
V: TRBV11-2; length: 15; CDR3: CASSTHRGRVYEQYF
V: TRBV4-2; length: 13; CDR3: CASRTGGYTEAFF
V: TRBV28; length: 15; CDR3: CASRPRTDSNQPQHF
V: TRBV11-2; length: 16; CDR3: CASSLDGSGGAGEQYF
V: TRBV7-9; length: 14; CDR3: CASSRTGFNQPQHF
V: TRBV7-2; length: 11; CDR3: CASSSYYEQYF
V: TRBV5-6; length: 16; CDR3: CASSVGQGLRVDGYTF
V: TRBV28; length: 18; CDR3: CASSFPSGGEGASEKLFF
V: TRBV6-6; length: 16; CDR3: CASSYGIAGGDNEQFF
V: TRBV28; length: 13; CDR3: CASRLTGNYGYTF